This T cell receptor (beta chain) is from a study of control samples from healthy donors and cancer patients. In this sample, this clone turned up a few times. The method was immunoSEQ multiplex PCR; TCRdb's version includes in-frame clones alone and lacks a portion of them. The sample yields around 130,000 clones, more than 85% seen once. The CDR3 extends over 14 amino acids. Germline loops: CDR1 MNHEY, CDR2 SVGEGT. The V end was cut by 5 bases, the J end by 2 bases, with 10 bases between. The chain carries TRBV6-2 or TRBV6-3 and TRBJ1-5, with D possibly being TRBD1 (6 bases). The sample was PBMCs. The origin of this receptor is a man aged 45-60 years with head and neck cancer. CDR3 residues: CASSRNRGNQPQHF. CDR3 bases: TGTGCCAGCAGTCGGAACAGGGGCAATCAGCCCCAGCATTTT.